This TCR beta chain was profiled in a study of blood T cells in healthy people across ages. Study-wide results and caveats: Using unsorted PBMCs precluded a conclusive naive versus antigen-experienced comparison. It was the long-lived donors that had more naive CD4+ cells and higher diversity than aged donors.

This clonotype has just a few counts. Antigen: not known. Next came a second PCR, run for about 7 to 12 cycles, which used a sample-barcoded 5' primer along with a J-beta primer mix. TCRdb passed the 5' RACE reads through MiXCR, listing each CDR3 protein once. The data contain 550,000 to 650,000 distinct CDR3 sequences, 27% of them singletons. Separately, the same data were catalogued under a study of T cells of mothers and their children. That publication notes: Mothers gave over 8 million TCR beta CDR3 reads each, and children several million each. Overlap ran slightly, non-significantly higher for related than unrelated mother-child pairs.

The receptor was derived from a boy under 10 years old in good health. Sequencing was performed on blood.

CDR3 sequence reads: CSARGRNSYEQYF. The CDR3 bases are TGCAGTGCTAGAGGCAGGAACTCCTACGAGCAGTACTTC. This chain connects TRBV20-1 to TRBJ2-5; no definite D call. The DNA end favors TRBJ2-7, so the J call may be wrong. CDR1 and CDR2 from the germline V gene are DFQATT and SNEGSKA (reference sequence). This CDR3 spans 13 amino acids.